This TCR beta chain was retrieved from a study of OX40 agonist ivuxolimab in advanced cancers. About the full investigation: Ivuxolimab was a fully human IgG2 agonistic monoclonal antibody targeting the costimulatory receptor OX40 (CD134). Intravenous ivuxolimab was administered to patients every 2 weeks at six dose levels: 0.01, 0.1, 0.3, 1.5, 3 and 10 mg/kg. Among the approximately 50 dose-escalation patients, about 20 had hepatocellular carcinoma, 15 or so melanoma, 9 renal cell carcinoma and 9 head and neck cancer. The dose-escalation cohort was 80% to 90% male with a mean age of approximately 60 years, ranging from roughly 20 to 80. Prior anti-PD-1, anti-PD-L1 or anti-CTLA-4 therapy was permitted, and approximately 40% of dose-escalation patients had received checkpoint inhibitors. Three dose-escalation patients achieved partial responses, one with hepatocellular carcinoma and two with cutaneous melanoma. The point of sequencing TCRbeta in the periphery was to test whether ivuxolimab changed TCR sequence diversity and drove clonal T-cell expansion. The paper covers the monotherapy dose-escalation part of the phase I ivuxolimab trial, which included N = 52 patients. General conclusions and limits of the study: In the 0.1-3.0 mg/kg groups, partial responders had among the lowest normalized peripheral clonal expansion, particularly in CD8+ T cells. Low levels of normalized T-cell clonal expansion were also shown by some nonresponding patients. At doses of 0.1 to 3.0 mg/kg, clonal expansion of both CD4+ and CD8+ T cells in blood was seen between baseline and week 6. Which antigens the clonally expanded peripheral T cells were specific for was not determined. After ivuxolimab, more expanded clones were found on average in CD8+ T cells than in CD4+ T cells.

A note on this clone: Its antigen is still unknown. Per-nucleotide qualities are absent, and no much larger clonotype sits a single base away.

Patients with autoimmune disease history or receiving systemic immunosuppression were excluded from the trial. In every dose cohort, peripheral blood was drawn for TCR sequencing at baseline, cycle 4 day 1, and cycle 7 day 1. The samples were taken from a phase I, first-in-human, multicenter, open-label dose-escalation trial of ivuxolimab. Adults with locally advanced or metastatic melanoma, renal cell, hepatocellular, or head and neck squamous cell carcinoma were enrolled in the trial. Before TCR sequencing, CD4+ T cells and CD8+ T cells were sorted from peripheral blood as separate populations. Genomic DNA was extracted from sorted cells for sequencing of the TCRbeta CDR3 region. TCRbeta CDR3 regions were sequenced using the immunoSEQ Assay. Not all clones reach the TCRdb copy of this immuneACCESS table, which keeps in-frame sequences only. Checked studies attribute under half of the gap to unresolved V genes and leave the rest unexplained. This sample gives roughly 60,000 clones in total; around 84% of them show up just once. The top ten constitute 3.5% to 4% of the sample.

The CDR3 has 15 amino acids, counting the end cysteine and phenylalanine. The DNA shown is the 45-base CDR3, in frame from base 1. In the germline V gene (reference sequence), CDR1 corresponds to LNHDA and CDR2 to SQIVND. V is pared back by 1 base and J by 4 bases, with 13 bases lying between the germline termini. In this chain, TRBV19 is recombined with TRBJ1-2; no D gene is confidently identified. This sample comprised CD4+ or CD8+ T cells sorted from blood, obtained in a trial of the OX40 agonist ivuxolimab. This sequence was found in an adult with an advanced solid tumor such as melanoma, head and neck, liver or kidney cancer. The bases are TGTGCCAGTAGTATAGCGGGCTCCAACGGCTATGGCTACACCTTC. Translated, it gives CASSIAGSNGYGYTF.